This paragraph reports one T cell receptor (beta chain). The authors' processing: Amplification of reference gene primers provided the estimated nucleated cell counts. The assay was immunoSEQ multiplex PCR, and TCRdb's table has in-frame clones only and misses some. V and J calls and clone size are copied from that table; D and trimming were computed from the DNA. Counted here are more than 30,000 clones, over 80% occurring once; the ten biggest clones make up 20% to 30%. The CDR3 consists of 14 residues. Unmatched junction bases numbered 5, after V lost 6 bases and J lost 3 bases. The germline CDR1 and CDR2 sequences are MNHEY and SMNVEV (reference sequence). The sample belongs to a study of blood T cell repertoires in COVID-19. Study-level background: The United States, Italy and Spain supplied acute and convalescent COVID-19 samples. Nucleic acid was either cDNA or gDNA, and it came from T cells, B-cell-depleted T cells, or PBMCs.

Source material: peripheral blood. The chain recombines TRBV27 with TRBJ2-3, with 8 bases fitting TRBD1. The source of this sequence is a man in his fifties with active or convalescent COVID-19. CDR3 amino acids: CASSPDRVTDTQYF. Written as DNA, the CDR3 is TGTGCCAGCAGCCCGGACAGGGTGACAGATACGCAGTATTTT.